This entry features one T cell receptor (beta chain) sequence. Its antigen has not been determined. Base-call qualities are not available, and no considerably larger clone is one nucleotide away. This sample stems from a study of blood T cell repertoires in COVID-19 (dated by TCRdb to the early 2020s). A note on the overall study: Samples covering the acute and convalescent phases of COVID-19 were provided by collaborators in the United States, Italy and Spain. The prospective study material was composed of cDNA or gDNA derived from T cells, B-cell-depleted T cells, or PBMCs. The dataset comprised deeply sampled blood TCRbeta repertoires from subjects exposed to, actively infected with, or recovered from COVID-19. The repertoires were made available in a free public database intended to serve as a resource for research on the immune response to SARS-CoV-2. The samples were drawn from two sources: the first 160 participants of the ongoing ImmuneRACE study, and 1,254 subjects contributed by 6 global collaborators. Sample metadata almost always included a de-identified subject ID, COVID-19 status, age in years and sex. Where available, HLA class I and class II types were obtained from metadata supplied by the sample provider rather than from assay-based typing.

CDR1 and CDR2, looked up from the germline V gene, are KGHSH and LQKENI. V gives up 4 bases and J gives up 7 bases, and the segment between their germline ends measures 13 bases. Spanning cysteine to phenylalanine, the CDR3 consists of 13 amino acids. Only the CDR3 DNA is retained, 39 bases long and in frame from the first base. General findings and caveats noted by the study authors: The quantity of clinical and demographic metadata differed by source and by participant and was supplied without curation.

Collaborating institutions collected whole blood in K2EDTA tubes following their own protocols. For TCRbeta analysis, collaborators shipped samples as frozen whole blood, isolated PBMCs, or DNA extracted from either of those sample types. The immunoSEQ Assay, a bias-controlled multiplex PCR, was used to amplify TCRbeta CDR3 regions from genomic DNA. In the original analysis: Nucleated cell counts per sample were estimated from amplification of reference gene primers within the assay. To quantify the absolute abundance of each unique TCRbeta CDR3 rearrangement, sequence reads were collapsed and filtered. For each sample, productive Simpson clonality was calculated as the square root of Simpson's diversity index across productive rearrangements. TCRdb stores this immuneACCESS table with in-frame sequences only. Part of the clones is absent; in the studies checked, under half of the shortfall reflects unresolved V genes, and no reason is known for the rest. From that table come the V and J calls and clone size; the DNA was used to work out D and trimming. The sample profile shows about 79,000 clones; around 89% of them were found once. The ten top clones hold roughly 14% of the sample.

The receptor comes from an older man with active or convalescent COVID-19. Sequencing was done on a sample of peripheral blood. In this chain, TRBV18 is recombined with TRBJ1-2; no D gene is confidently identified. The sequenced DNA is TGTGCCAGCTCACTCGGTCTAGAGATTGGCTACACCTTC. It translates as CASSLGLEIGYTF.